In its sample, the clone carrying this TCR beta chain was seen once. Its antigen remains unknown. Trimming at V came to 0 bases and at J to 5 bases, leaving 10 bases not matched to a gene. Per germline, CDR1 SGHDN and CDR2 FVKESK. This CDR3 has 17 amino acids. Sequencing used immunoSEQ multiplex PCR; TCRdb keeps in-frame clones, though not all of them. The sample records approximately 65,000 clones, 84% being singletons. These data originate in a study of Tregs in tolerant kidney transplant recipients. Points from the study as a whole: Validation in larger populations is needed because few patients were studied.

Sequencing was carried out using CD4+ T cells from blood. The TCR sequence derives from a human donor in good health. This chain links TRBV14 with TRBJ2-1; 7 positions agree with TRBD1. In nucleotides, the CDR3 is TGTGCCAGCAGCCAAGATGGGTTGACAGGGAGAGACAATGAGCAGTTCTTC. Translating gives CASSQDGLTGRDNEQFF.